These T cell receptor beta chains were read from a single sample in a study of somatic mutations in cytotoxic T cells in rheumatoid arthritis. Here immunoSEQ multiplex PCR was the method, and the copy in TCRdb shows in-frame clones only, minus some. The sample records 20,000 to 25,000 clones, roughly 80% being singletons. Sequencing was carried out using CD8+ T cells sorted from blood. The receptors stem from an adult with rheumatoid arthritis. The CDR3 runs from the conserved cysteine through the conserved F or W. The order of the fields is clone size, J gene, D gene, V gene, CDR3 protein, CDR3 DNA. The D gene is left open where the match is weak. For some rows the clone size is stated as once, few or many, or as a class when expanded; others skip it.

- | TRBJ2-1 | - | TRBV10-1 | CASSVEQGGYNEQFF | TGCGCCAGCAGTGTCGAGCAGGGGGGTTACAATGAGCAGTTCTTC
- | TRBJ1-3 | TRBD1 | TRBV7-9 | CASSEQGALNGNTIYF | TGTGCCAGCAGCGAACAGGGGGCGCTCAATGGAAACACCATATATTTT
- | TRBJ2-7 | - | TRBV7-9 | CASSRPGLSEQYF | TGTGCCAGCAGCCGCCCGGGGTTGAGCGAGCAGTACTTC
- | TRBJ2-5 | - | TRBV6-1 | CASSKPPQGQETQYF | TGTGCCAGCAGTAAACCCCCGCAGGGCCAAGAGACCCAGTACTTC
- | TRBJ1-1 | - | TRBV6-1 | CASSEVRDDTEAFF | TGTGCCAGCAGTGAAGTGCGGGACGACACTGAAGCTTTCTTT
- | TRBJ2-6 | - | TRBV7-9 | CASSLSSGANVLTF | TGTGCCAGCAGCTTGTCCTCTGGGGCCAACGTCCTGACTTTC
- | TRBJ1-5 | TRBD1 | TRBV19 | CASRIDRETEPQHF | TGTGCCAGTCGGATTGACAGGGAAACGGAGCCCCAGCATTTT
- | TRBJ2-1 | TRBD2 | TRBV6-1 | CASRRERGTYNEQFF | TGTGCCAGCCGGCGGGAGCGGGGTACCTACAATGAGCAGTTCTTC
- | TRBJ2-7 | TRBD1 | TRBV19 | CASSRDRDEQYF | TGTGCCAGTAGTAGGGACAGGGACGAGCAGTACTTC
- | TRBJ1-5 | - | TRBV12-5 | CASSTGNQPQHF | TGTGCTAGCTCGACTGGCAATCAGCCCCAGCATTTT
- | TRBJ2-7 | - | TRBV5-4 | CASSSNYEQYF | TGTGCCAGCAGCTCAAACTACGAGCAGTACTTC
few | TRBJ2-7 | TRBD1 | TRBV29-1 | CSAGGQGAYEQYF | TGCAGCGCGGGGGGACAGGGAGCCTACGAGCAGTACTTC
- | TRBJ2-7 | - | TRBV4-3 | CASSQGQGPSYEQYF | TGCGCCAGCAGCCAAGGGCAGGGACCGTCCTACGAGCAGTACTTC
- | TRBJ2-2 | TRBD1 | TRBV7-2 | CASSLRTGNTGELFF | TGTGCCAGCAGCTTAAGGACAGGGAACACCGGGGAGCTGTTTTTT
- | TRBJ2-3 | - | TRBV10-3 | CAISDWGISTDTQYF | TGTGCCATCAGTGACTGGGGGATTAGCACAGATACGCAGTATTTT
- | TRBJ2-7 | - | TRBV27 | CASSPLGGDSYEQYF | TGTGCCAGCAGCCCTCTGGGGGGTGACTCCTACGAGCAGTACTTC
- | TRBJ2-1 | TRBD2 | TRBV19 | CASSIWGGPMEQFF | TGTGCCAGTAGTATTTGGGGGGGTCCAATGGAGCAGTTCTTC
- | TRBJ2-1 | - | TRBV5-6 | CASSLSDEQFF | TGTGCCAGCAGCTTGAGTGATGAGCAGTTCTTC
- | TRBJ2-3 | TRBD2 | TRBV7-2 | CASSLPAGLAGEADTQYF | TGTGCCAGCAGCTTACCTGCCGGACTAGCGGGGGAGGCAGATACGCAGTATTTT
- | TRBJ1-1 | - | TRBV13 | CASSLILEQGRTEAFF | TGTGCCAGCAGCTTAATTTTGGAACAGGGCCGCACTGAAGCTTTCTTT
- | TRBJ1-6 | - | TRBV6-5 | CASRWFYNSPLHF | TGTGCCAGCAGGTGGTTCTATAATTCACCCCTCCACTTT
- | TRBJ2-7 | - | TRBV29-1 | CSVEAESSYEQYF | TGCAGCGTTGAGGCAGAAAGCTCCTACGAGCAGTACTTC
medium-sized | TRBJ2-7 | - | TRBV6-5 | CASSYSTPSSYEQYF | TGTGCCAGCAGTTACTCCACACCAAGCTCCTACGAGCAGTACTTC